This T cell receptor beta chain emerged from a study of cytomegalovirus exposure and HLA in healthy donors. Study-wide results and caveats: TCR beta sequences numbering 16,951 were associated with HLA alleles at 0.05 false discovery rate in a later analysis. A prior analysis recorded that most TCR beta V segments were productive about 87% or about 30% of the time. TCR beta V- and J-gene trimming was later associated with a missense DCLRE1C variant. Confirmation in vitro established that three CMV-associated chains were specific for CMV antigens.

This clone appeared once. Antigen: not known. Looked up from germline, CDR1 is MNHEY and CDR2 is SMNVEV (reference sequence). This CDR3 region has 16 residues. V was cut by 8 bases and J by 0 bases, with 18 bases left in between. Amplification used 60 Vbeta primers and 13 Jbeta primers. Libraries were prepared by immunoSEQ multiplex PCR; TCRdb keeps only in-frame clonotypes and omits some of them. The table includes 150,000 to 200,000 clones, 78% detected once. Sequenced: PBMCs. The source of this sequence is a female donor in good health and CMV-seronegative. V usage is TRBV27 and J usage is TRBJ2-3, with D maybe TRBD2 (5 bases). CDR3 in DNA: TGTGCCAGCCGAAGCGGTGTAACTTCTAGCACAGATACGCAGTATTTT. Translating it yields CASRSGVTSSTDTQYF.